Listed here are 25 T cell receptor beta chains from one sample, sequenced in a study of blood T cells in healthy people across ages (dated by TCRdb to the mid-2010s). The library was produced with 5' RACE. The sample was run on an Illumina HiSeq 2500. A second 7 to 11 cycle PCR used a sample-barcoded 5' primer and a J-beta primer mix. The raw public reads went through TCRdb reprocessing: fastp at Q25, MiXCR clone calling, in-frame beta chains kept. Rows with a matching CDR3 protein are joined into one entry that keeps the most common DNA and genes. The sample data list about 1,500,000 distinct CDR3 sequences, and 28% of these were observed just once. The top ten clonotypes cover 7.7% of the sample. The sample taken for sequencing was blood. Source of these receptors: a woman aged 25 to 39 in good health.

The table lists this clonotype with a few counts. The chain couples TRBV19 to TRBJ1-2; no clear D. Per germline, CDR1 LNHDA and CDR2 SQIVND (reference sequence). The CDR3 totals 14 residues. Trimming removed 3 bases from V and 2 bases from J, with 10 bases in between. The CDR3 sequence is CASSMAGYNYGYTF. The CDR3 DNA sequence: TGTGCCAGTAGTATGGCAGGTTACAACTATGGCTACACCTTC.

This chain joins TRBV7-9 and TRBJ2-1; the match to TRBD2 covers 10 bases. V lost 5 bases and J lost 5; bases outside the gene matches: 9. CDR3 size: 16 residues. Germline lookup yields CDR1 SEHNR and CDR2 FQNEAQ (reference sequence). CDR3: CASSHGRLAGHNEQFF. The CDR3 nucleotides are TGTGCCAGCAGCCACGGGAGACTAGCGGGCCACAATGAGCAGTTCTTC.

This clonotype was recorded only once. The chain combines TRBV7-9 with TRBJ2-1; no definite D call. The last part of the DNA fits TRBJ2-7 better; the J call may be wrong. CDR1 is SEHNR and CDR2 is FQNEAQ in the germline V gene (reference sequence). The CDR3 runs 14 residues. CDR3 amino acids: CASSSSAKSGEQYF. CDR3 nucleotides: TGTGCCAGCAGCTCCTCGGCCAAGAGTGGGGAGCAGTACTTC.

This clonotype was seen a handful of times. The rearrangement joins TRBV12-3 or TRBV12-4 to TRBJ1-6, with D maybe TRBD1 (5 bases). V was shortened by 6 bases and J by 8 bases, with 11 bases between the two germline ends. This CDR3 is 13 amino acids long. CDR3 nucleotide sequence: TGTGCCAGCAGATACCGGGGGGATTCACCCCTCCACTTT. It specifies CASRYRGDSPLHF.

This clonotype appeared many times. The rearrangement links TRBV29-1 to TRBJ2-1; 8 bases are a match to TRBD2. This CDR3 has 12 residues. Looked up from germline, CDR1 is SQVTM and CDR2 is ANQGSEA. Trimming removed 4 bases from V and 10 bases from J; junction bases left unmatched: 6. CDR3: CSVVGPGGEQFF. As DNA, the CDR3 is TGCAGCGTTGTGGGACCGGGAGGGGAGCAGTTCTTC.

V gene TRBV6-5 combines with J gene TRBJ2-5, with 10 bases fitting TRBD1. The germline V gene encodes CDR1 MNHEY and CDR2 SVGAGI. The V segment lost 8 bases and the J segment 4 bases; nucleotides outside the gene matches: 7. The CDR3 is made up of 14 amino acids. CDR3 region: CASGRDRGGETQYF. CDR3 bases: TGTGCCAGCGGCCGGGACAGGGGAGGAGAGACCCAGTACTTC.

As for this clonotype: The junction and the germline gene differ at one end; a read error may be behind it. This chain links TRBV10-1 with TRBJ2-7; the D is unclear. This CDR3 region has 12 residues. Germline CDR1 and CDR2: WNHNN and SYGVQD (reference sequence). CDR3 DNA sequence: TGCGCCAGCGGTGAGAGCTCCTACGAGCAGTACTTC. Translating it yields CASGESSYEQYF.

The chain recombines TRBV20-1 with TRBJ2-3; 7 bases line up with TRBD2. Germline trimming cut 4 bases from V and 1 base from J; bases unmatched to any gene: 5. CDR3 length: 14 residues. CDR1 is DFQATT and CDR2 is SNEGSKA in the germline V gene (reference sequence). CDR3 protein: CSAKVAGGTDTQYF. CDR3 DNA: TGCAGTGCTAAGGTAGCGGGCGGCACAGATACGCAGTATTTT.

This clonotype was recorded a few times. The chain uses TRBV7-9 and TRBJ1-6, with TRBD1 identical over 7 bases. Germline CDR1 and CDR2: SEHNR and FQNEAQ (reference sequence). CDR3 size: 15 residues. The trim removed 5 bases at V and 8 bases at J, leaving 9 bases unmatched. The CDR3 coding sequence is TGTGCCAGCAGCAGCCGGGACAGAAAGGATTCACCCCTCCACTTT. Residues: CASSSRDRKDSPLHF.

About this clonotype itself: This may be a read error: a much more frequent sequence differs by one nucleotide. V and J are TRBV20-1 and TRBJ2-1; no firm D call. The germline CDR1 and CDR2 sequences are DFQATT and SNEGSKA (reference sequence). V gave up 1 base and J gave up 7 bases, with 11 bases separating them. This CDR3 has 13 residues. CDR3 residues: CSARGLWDNEQFF. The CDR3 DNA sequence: TGCAGTGCTAGAGGCTTGTGGGATAATGAGCAGTTCTTC.

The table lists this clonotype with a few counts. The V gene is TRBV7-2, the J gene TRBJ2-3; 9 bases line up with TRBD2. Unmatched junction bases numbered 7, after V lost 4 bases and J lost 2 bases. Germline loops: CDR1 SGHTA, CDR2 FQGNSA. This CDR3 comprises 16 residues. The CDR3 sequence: CASSSNPGLATDTQYF. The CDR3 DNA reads TGTGCCAGCAGCTCAAATCCGGGACTAGCCACAGATACGCAGTATTTT.

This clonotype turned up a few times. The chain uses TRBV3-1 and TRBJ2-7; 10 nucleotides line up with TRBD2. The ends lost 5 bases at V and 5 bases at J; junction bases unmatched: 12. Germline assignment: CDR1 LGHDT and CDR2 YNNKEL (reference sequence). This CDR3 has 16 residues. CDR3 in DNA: TGTGCCAGCAGCTCGGTACGGGCTAGCGGGAGTAACGAGCAGTACTTC. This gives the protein CASSSVRASGSNEQYF.

CDR3 bases: TGCAGCGTTGTCTGGGGCCGAAAGACCTACGAGCAGTACTTC. It codes for CSVVWGRKTYEQYF. This chain links TRBV29-1 with TRBJ2-7, with D perhaps matching TRBD1 (5 bases). From germline, CDR1 is SQVTM and CDR2 ANQGSEA. The ends were cut back, 4 bases at V and 2 bases at J, with 15 bases in the middle. This CDR3 contains 14 residues.

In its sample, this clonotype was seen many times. In DNA form, the CDR3 reads TGCAGTGCTAGAGGGACTACCTACAATGAGCAGTTCTTC. Translation: CSARGTTYNEQFF. J is TRBJ2-1 and V is TRBV20-1; D is perhaps TRBD2 (6 bases). Trimming left V 1 base short and J 2 bases short, with 6 bases between. Germline V CDR1 and CDR2: DFQATT, SNEGSKA (reference sequence). This CDR3 contains 13 residues.

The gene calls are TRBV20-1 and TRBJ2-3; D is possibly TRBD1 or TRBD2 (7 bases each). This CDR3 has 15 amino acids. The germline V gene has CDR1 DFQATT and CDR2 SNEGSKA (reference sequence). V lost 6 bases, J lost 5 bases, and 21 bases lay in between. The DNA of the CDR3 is TGCAGTGCAAAGGGGGCGGGGGAGATAGAAGATACGCAGTATTTT. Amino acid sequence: CSAKGAGEIEDTQYF.

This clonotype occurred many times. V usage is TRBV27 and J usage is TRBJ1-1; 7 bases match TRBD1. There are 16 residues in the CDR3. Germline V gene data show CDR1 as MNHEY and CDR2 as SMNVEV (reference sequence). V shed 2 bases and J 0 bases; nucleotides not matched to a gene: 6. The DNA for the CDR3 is TGTGCCAGCAGTTTAGCGCCAGGGGGTTTGAACACTGAAGCTTTCTTT. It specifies CASSLAPGGLNTEAFF.

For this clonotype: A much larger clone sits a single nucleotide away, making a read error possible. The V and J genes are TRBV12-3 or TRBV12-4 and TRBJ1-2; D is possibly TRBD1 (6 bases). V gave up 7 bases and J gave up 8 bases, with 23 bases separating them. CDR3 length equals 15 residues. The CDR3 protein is CASTGYGTREHGYTF. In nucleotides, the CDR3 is TGTGCCAGCACGGGCTATGGGACAAGGGAACACGGCTACACCTTC.

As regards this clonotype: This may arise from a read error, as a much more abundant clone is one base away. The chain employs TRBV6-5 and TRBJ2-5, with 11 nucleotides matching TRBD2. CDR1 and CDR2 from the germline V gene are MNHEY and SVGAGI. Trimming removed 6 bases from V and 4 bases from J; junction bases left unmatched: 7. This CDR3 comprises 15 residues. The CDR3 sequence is CASSQLLAGGETQYF. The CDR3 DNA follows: TGTGCCAGCAGCCAGCTGCTAGCGGGGGGAGAGACCCAGTACTTC.

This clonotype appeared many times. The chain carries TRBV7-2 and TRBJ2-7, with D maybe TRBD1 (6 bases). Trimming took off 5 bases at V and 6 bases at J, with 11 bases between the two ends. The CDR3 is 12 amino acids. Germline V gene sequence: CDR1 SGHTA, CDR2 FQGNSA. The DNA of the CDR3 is TGTGCCAGCAGCGAAGGGGGATTCGAGCAGTACTTC. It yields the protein CASSEGGFEQYF.

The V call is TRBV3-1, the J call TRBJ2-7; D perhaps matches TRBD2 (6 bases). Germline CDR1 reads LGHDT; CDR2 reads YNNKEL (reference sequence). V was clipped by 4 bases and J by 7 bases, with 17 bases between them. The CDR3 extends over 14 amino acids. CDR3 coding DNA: TGTGCCAGCAGCCCGGGACTCGGGCCGAGTGAGCAGTACTTC. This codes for CASSPGLGPSEQYF.

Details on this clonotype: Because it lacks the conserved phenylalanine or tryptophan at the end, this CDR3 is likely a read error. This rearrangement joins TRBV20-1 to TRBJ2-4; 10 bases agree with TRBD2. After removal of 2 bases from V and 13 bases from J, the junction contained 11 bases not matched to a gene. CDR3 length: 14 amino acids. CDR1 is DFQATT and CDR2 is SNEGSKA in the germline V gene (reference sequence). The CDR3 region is CSARLPPSGGEQYL. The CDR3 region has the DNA TGCAGTGCTAGACTACCTCCTAGCGGGGGAGAGCAGTACCTC.

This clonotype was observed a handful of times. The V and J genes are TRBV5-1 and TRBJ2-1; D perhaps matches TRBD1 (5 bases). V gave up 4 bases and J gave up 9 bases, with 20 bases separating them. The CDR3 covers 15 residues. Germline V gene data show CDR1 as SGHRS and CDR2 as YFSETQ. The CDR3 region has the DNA TGCGCCAGCAGCGGGTCTCTGGGGTTGGGGCGTGAGCAGTTCTTC. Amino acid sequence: CASSGSLGLGREQFF.

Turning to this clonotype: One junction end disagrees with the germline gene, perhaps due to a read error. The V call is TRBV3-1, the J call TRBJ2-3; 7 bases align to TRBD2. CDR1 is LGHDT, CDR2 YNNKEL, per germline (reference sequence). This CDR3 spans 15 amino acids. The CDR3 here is CASSQVSGVGDTQYF. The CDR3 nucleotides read TGTGCTAGCAGCCAAGTAAGCGGGGTAGGAGATACGCAGTATTTT.

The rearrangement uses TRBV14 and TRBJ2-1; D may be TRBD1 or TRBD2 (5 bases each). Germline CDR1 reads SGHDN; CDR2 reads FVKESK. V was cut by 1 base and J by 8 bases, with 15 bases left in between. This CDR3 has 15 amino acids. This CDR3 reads CASSQGGAGLYEQFF. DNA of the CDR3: TGTGCCAGCAGCCAAGGAGGGGCGGGTCTCTATGAGCAGTTCTTC.

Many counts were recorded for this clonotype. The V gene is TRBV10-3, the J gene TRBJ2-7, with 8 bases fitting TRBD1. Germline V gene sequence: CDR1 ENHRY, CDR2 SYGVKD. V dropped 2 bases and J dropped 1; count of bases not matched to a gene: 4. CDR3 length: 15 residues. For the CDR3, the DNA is TGTGCCATCAGTGAGCTGGGACAGGCATCCTACGAGCAGTACTTC. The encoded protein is CAISELGQASYEQYF.